This T cell receptor beta chain was identified during a study of blood T cell repertoires in COVID-19. Clones were read by immunoSEQ multiplex PCR, and TCRdb kept only the in-frame ones, dropping some. The table has 130,000 or so clones, approximately 81% seen once. Unmatched junction bases numbered 0, after V lost 2 bases and J lost 6 bases. The CDR3 contains 13 residues. Germline CDR1 is SGDLS and CDR2 is YYNGEE. The J gene is TRBJ2-1, the V gene TRBV9, with 9 bases lining up with TRBD2. The sample consisted of peripheral blood. The clonotype comes from a man aged 60 to 69 with acute or convalescent COVID-19. The CDR3 protein is CASSVSGGNEQFF. For the CDR3, the DNA is TGTGCCAGCAGCGTTAGCGGGGGCAATGAGCAGTTCTTC.